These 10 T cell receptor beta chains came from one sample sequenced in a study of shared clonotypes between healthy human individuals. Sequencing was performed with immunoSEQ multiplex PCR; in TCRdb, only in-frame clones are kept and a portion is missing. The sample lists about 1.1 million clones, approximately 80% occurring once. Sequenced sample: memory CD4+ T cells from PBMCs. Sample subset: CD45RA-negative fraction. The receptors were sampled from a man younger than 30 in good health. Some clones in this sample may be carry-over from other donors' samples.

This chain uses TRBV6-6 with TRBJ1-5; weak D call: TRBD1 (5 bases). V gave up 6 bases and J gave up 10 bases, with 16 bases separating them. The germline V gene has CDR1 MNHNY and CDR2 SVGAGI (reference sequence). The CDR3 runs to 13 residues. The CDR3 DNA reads TGTGCCAGCAGGCTAACAAGCGGGGGTCCCCAGCATTTT. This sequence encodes CASRLTSGGPQHF.

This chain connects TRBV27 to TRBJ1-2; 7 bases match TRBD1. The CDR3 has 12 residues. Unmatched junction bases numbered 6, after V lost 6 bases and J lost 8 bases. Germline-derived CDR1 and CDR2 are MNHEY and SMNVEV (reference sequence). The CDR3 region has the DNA TGTGCCAGCAGGTCGACAGGGAACGGCTACACCTTC. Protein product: CASRSTGNGYTF.

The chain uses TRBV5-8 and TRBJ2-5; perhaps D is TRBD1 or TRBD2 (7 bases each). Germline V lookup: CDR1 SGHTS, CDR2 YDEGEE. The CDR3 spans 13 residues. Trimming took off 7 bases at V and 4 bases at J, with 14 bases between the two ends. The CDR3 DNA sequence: TGTGCCAGCTTACTCAGGGGGGGAGAGACCCAGTACTTC. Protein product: CASLLRGGETQYF. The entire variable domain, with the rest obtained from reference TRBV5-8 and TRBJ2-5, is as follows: EAGVTQSPTHLIKTRGQQATLRCSPISGHTSVYWYQQALGLGLQFLLWYDEGEERNRGNFPPRFSGRQFPNYSSELNVNALELEDSALYLCASLLRGGETQYFGPGTRLLVL.

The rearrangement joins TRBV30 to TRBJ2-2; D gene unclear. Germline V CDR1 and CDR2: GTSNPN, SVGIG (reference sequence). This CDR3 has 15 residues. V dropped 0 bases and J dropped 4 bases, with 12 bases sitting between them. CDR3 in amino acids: CAWSVFARRTGELFF. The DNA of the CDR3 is TGTGCCTGGAGTGTATTTGCTAGACGCACCGGGGAGCTGTTTTTT. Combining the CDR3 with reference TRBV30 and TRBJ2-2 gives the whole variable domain SQTIHQWPATLVQPVGSPLSLECTVEGTSNPNLYWYRQAAGRGLQLLFYSVGIGQISSEVPQNLSASRPQDRQFILSSKKLLLSDSGFYLCAWSVFARRTGELFFGEGSRLTVL.

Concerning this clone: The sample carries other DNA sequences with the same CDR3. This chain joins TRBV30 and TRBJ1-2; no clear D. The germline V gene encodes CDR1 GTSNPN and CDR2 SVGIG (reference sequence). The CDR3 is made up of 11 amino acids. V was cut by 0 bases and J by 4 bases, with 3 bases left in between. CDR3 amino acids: CAWSVGYGYTF. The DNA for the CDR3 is TGTGCCTGGAGTGTAGGCTATGGCTACACCTTC.

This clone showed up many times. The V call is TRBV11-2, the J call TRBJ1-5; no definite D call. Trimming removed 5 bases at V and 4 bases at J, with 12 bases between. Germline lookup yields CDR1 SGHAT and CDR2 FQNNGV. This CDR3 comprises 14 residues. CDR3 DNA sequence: TGTGCCAGCAGCCCGTCCAATTTTAATCAGCCCCAGCATTTT. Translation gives CASSPSNFNQPQHF.

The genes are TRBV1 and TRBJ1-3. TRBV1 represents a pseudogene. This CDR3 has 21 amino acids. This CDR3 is CTSSQAGLPPGRIRTGNTIYF. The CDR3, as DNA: TGCACCAGCAGCCAAGCGGGCCTCCCACCGGGACGGATTCGGACCGGAAACACCATATATTTT.

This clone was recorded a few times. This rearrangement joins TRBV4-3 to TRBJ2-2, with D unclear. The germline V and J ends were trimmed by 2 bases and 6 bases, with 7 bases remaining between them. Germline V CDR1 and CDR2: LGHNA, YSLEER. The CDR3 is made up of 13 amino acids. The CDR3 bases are TGCGCCAGCAGCCAAACGATCCCCGGGGAGCTGTTTTTT. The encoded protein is CASSQTIPGELFF.

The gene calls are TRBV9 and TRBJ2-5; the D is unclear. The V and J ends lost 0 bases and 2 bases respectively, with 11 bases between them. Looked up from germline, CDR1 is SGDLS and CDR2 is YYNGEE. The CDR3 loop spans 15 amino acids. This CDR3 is CASSVAFGQQETQYF. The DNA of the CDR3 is TGTGCCAGCAGCGTAGCTTTTGGCCAACAAGAGACCCAGTACTTC.

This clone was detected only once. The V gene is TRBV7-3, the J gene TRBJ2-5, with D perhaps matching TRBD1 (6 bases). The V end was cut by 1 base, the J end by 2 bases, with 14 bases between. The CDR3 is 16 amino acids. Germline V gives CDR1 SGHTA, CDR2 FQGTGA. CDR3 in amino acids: CASSLNAGDGQETQYF. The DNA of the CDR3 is TGTGCCAGCAGCTTAAATGCAGGGGATGGGCAAGAGACCCAGTACTTC.